This T cell receptor (beta chain) was retrieved from a study of blood T cell repertoires in COVID-19. Looking at the study overall: Researchers got acute and convalescent COVID-19 samples from the United States, Italy and Spain. In each case, the material was cDNA or gDNA derived from T cells, B-cell-depleted T cells, or PBMCs.

Seattle cases were enrolled at active infection and followed longitudinally. The V gene's germline CDR1 is SEHNR and CDR2 FQNEAQ (reference sequence). The V end was cut by 5 bases, the J end by 9 bases, with 26 bases between. The CDR3 contains 17 residues. Per the study methods: Cell counts per sample came from amplifying reference gene primers. Sequencing used immunoSEQ multiplex PCR; TCRdb keeps in-frame clones, though not all of them. That table supplies the V and J calls and clone size; D and trimming were determined from the DNA. The repertoire consists of 350,000 to 500,000 clones, with 70% to 90% occurring once and the leading ten covering 0.7% to 1%.

The rearrangement joins TRBV7-9 to TRBJ2-1, with D possibly being TRBD1 (6 bases). The sample taken for sequencing was peripheral blood. The clonotype comes from a man between 18 and 35 years old with COVID-19, enrolled during active disease. CDR3 in amino acids: CASSGIQQGFALGEQFF. The CDR3 region has the DNA TGTGCCAGCAGCGGAATACAACAGGGTTTCGCCCTTGGTGAGCAGTTCTTC.